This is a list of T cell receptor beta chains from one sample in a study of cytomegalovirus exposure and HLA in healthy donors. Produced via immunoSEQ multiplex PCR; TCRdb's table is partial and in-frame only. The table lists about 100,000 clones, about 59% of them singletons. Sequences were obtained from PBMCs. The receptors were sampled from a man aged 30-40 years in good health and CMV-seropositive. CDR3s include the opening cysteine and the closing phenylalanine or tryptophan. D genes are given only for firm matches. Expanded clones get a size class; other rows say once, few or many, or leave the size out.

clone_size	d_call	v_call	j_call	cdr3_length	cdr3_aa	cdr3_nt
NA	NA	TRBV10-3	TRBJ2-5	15	CAISESGRGGETQYF	TGTGCCATCAGTGAGTCGGGCAGGGGAGGGGAGACCCAGTACTTC
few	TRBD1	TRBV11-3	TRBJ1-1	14	CASSLGTGGLEAFF	TGTGCCAGCAGCTTAGGGACAGGGGGCCTTGAAGCTTTCTTT
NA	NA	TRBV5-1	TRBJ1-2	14	CASSPEGSIYGYTF	TGCGCCAGCAGCCCGGAGGGCAGCATCTATGGCTACACCTTC
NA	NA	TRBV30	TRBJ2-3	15	CAWSVQGVRTDTQYF	TGTGCCTGGAGTGTACAAGGGGTTCGCACAGATACGCAGTATTTT
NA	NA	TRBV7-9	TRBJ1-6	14	CASSLSAGGSPLHF	TGTGCCAGCAGCTTGTCCGCCGGGGGTTCACCCCTCCACTTT
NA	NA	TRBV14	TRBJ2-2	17	CASSQDVALTNTGELFF	TGTGCCAGCAGCCAAGATGTGGCCCTCACGAACACCGGGGAGCTGTTTTTT
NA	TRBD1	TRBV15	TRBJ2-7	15	CATSSRDRGVYEQYF	TGTGCCACCAGCAGTAGGGACAGGGGAGTATACGAGCAGTACTTC
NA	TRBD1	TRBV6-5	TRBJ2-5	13	CASSLTGLGTQYF	TGTGCCAGCAGTTTGACAGGGTTGGGGACCCAGTACTTC
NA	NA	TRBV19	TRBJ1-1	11	CATRVHTEAFF	TGTGCCACCAGGGTTCACACTGAAGCTTTCTTT
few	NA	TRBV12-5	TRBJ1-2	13	CASGPDRYYGYTF	TGTGCTAGTGGACCCGACAGGTACTATGGCTACACCTTC
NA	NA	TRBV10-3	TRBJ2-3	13	CAIRALSTDTQYF	TGTGCCATCAGAGCTTTGAGTACAGATACGCAGTATTTT
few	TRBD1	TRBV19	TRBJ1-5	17	CASSPPTGGWGDQPQHF	TGTGCCAGTAGTCCGCCGACAGGGGGCTGGGGAGATCAGCCCCAGCATTTT
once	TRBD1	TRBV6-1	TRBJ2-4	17	CASSEGRGSGAKNIQYF	TGTGCCAGCAGTGAAGGCAGGGGGAGTGGGGCCAAAAACATTCAGTACTTC
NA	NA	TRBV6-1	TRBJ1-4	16	CASSVLVGRNNEKLFF	TGTGCCAGCAGTGTTTTGGTGGGGAGAAACAATGAAAAACTGTTTTTT
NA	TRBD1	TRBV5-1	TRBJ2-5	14	CASSLGQGQETQYF	TGCGCCAGCAGCCTGGGACAGGGCCAAGAGACCCAGTACTTC
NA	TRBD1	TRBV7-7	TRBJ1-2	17	CASRPGQVGYHHYGYTF	TGTGCTAGCAGGCCTGGACAGGTGGGCTACCACCACTATGGCTACACCTTC
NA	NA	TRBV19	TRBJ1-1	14	CASSPFGGSTEAFF	TGTGCCAGTAGTCCTTTTGGGGGGAGCACTGAAGCTTTCTTT
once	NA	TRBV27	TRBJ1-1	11	CASSLVSEAFF	TGTGCCAGCAGTTTAGTATCTGAAGCTTTCTTT
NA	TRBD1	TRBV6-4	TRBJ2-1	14	CASSGIAGGDEQFF	TGTGCCAGCAGTGGGATAGCAGGGGGAGATGAGCAGTTCTTC
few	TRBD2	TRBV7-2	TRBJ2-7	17	CASRVTSGGGRSTEQYF	TGTGCCAGCAGGGTGACTAGCGGGGGGGGACGATCCACCGAGCAGTACTTC
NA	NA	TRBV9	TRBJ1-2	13	CASSPAGGYGYTF	TGTGCCAGCAGCCCAGCGGGAGGCTATGGCTACACCTTC
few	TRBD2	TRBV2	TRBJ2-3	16	CASRSLAGGSTDTQYF	TGTGCCAGCAGGTCACTAGCGGGGGGGTCCACAGATACGCAGTATTTT
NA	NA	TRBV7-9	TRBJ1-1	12	CASSSGTPEAFF	TGTGCCAGCAGCTCCGGGACACCTGAAGCTTTCTTT
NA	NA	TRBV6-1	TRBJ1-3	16	CASSVWAGSSGNTIYF	TGTGCCAGCAGTGTATGGGCGGGATCCTCTGGAAACACCATATATTTT
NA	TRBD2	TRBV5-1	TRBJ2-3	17	CASSLVIAGASTDTQYF	TGCGCCAGCAGCTTGGTGATAGCGGGGGCGAGCACAGATACGCAGTATTTT
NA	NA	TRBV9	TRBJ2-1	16	CASSVGVRGSYNEQFF	TGTGCCAGCAGCGTAGGAGTCCGCGGTTCCTACAATGAGCAGTTCTTC
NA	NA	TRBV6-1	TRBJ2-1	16	CASSEAGGPTLNEQFF	TGTGCCAGCAGTGAAGCCGGGGGTCCGACCTTGAATGAGCAGTTCTTC
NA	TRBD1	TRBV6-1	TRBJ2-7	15	CASSERTGGIDEQYF	TGTGCCAGCAGTGAACGAACAGGGGGCATAGACGAGCAGTACTTC
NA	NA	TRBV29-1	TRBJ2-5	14	CSVEGGRIWGAQYF	TGCAGCGTTGAAGGTGGTCGGATTTGGGGGGCCCAGTACTTC
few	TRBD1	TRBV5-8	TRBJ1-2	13	CASKFIDRAGYTF	TGTGCCAGCAAATTCATCGACAGGGCGGGCTACACCTTC
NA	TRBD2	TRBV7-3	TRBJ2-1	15	CASSERLAGYNEQFF	TGTGCCAGCAGCGAGCGACTAGCGGGGTACAATGAGCAGTTCTTC
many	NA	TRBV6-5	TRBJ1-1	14	CASSYYQGGTEAFF	TGTGCCAGCAGTTACTATCAGGGAGGGACTGAAGCTTTCTTT
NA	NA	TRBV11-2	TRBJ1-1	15	CASSEKVFGGTEAFF	TGTGCCAGCAGTGAGAAGGTGTTCGGAGGGACTGAAGCTTTCTTT
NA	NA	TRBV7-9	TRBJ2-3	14	CASSMTLNGDTQYF	TGTGCCAGCAGCATGACATTAAATGGAGATACGCAGTATTTT
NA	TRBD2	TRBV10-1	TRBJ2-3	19	CASRLNQSTSGVSTDTQYF	TGCGCCAGCAGGCTGAATCAATCAACTAGCGGTGTTAGCACAGATACGCAGTATTTT
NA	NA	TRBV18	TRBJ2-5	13	CASSWREQETQYF	TGTGCCAGCTCCTGGAGGGAGCAAGAGACCCAGTACTTC
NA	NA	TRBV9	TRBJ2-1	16	CASSVVASQSYNEQFF	TGTGCCAGCAGCGTAGTGGCTTCACAATCCTACAATGAGCAGTTCTTC
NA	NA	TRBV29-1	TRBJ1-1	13	CSVVRGRNTEAFF	TGCAGCGTTGTCAGGGGAAGGAACACTGAAGCTTTCTTT
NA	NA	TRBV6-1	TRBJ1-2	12	CASSLPGVGYTF	TGTGCCAGCAGTCTGCCGGGGGTTGGCTACACCTTC
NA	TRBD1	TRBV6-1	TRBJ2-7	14	CASSGDRSSYEQYF	TGTGCCAGCAGTGGGGACAGGAGCTCCTACGAGCAGTACTTC
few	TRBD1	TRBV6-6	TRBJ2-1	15	CASIDGQGKYNEQFF	TGTGCCAGCATTGACGGACAGGGAAAGTACAATGAGCAGTTCTTC
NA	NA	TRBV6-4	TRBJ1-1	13	CASSRGSGSEAFF	TGTGCCAGCAGCAGGGGATCGGGTAGTGAAGCTTTCTTT
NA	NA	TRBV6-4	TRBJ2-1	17	CASAWGGRRPFYNEQFF	TGTGCCAGCGCCTGGGGGGGGCGCAGGCCTTTTTACAATGAGCAGTTCTTC
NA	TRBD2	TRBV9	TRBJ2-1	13	CASSVAGVNEQFF	TGTGCCAGCAGCGTCGCGGGGGTCAATGAGCAGTTCTTC
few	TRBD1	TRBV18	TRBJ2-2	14	CASSPGQGNGELFF	TGTGCCAGCTCACCAGGACAGGGAAACGGGGAGCTGTTTTTT
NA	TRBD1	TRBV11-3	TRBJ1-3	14	CASRRQGEGNTIYF	TGTGCCAGCAGGAGACAGGGAGAAGGAAACACCATATATTTT
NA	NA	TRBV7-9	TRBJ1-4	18	CASQPGSRIFATNEKLFF	TGTGCCAGCCAACCCGGGAGTAGGATTTTTGCAACTAATGAAAAACTGTTTTTT
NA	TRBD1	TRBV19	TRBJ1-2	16	CASSTGTGGANYGYTF	TGTGCCAGTAGTACAGGGACAGGGGGGGCCAACTATGGCTACACCTTC
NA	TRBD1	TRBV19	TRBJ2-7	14	CASSAGTGPYEQYF	TGTGCCAGTAGTGCAGGGACAGGCCCCTACGAGCAGTACTTC
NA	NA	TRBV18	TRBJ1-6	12	CASSPGAAPLHF	TGTGCCAGCTCACCAGGGGCAGCACCCCTCCACTTT
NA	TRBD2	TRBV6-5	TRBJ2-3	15	CASSRLAGGTDTQYF	TGTGCCAGCAGTCGACTAGCGGGGGGCACAGATACGCAGTATTTT
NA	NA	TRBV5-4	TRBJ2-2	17	CASSPRGRGAGIGELFF	TGTGCCAGCAGCCCAAGGGGGCGGGGGGCCGGTATCGGGGAGCTGTTTTTT
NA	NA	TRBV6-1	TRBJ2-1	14	CASSEFGLTDEQFF	TGTGCCAGCAGTGAGTTTGGACTGACGGATGAGCAGTTCTTC
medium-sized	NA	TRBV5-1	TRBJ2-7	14	CASLGHSQAYEQYF	TGCGCCAGCCTGGGACACTCCCAGGCCTACGAGCAGTACTTC
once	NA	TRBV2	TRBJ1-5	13	CASSGSLNQPQHF	TGTGCCAGTTCCGGGTCCCTTAATCAGCCCCAGCATTTT